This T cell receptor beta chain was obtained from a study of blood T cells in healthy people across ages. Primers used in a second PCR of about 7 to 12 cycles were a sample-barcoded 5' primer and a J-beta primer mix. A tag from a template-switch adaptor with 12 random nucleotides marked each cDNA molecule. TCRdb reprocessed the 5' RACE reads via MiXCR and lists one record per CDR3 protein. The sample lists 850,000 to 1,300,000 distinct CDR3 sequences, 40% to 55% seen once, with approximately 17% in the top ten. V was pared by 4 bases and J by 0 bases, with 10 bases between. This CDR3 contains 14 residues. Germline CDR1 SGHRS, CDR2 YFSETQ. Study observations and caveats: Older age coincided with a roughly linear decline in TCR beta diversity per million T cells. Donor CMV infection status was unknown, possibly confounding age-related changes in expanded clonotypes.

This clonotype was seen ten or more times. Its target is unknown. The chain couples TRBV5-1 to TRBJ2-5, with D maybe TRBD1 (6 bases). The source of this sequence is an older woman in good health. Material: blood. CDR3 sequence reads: CASSQGTYQETQYF. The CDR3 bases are TGCGCCAGCAGCCAGGGGACGTACCAAGAGACCCAGTACTTC. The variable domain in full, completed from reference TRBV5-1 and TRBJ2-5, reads KAGVTQTPRYLIKTRGQQVTLSCSPISGHRSVSWYQQTPGQGLQFLFEYFSETQRNKGNFPGRFSGRQFSNSRSEMNVSTLELGDSALYLCASSQGTYQETQYFGPGTRLLVL.